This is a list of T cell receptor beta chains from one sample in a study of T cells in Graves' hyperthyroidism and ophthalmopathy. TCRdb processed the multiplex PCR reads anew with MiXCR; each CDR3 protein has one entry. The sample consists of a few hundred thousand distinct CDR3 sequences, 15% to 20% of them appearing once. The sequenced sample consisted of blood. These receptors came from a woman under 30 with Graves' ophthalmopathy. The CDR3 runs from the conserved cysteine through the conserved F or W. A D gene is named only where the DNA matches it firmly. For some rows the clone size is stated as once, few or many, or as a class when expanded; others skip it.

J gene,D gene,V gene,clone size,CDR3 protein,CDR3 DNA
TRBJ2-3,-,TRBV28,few,CASSPTGTEDTQYF,TGTGCCAGCAGCCCGACCGGTACAGAAGATACGCAGTATTTT
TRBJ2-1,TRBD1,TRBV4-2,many,CASSRTGGAQFF,TGTGCCAGCAGCAGGACAGGGGGTGCGCAGTTCTTC
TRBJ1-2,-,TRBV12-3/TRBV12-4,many,CASSRRNTGFYGYTF,TGTGCCAGCAGTCGCCGAAACACGGGATTCTATGGCTACACCTTC
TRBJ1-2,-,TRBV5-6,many,CASSLPRGPTYGYTF,TGTGCCAGCAGCTTACCCAGGGGACCGACCTATGGCTACACCTTC
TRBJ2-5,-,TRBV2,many,CASSDRGWGETQYF,TGTGCCAGCAGTGACAGGGGCTGGGGAGAGACCCAGTACTTC
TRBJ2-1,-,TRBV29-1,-,CSVVGGGYNEQFF,TGCAGCGTTGTGGGGGGCGGGTACAATGAGCAGTTCTTC
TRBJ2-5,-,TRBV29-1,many,CSVDRTWETQYF,TGCAGCGTTGATCGCACTTGGGAGACCCAGTACTTC
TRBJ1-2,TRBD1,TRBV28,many,CASRGTGVTYGYTF,TGTGCCAGCAGGGGGACAGGGGTCACCTATGGCTACACCTTC
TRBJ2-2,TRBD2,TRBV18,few,CASSRRLAGENTGELFF,TGTGCCAGCTCACGCCGACTAGCGGGGGAAAACACCGGGGAGCTGTTTTTT
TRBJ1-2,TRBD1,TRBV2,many,CASIFTRQGARSGYGYTF,TGTGCCAGCATATTTACCAGACAGGGGGCTCGCAGCGGCTATGGCTACACCTTC
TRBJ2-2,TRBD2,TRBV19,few,CASKGTSGPGELFF,TGTGCCAGTAAGGGGACTAGCGGTCCCGGGGAGCTGTTTTTT
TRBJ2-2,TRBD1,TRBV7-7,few,CASSSKTGDGPSTGELFF,TGTGCTAGCAGCTCCAAGACAGGGGACGGGCCGAGCACCGGGGAGCTGTTTTTT
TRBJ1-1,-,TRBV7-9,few,CASSLVGGASDEAFF,TGTGCCAGCAGCTTAGTAGGGGGAGCCAGCGATGAAGCTTTCTTT
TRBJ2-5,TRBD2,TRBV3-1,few,CASRNLLAGDQETQYF,TGTGCCAGCAGGAACCTACTAGCGGGGGACCAAGAGACCCAGTACTTC
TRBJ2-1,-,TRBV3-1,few,CASSHTGPSYNEQFF,TGTGCCAGCAGCCATACCGGTCCTTCCTACAATGAGCAGTTCTTC
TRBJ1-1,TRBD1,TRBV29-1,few,CSAVNPTGVTEAFF,TGCAGCGCCGTGAACCCGACAGGGGTCACTGAAGCTTTCTTT
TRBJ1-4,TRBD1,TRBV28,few,CASSLGQGFEKLFF,TGTGCCAGCAGTTTGGGACAGGGCTTTGAAAAACTGTTTTTT
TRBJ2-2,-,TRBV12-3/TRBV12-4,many,CASRLQGTGELFF,TGTGCCAGCAGGCTTCAGGGGACCGGGGAGCTGTTTTTT
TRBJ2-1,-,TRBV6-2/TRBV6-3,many,CASASEGAYNEQFF,TGTGCCAGCGCATCGGAGGGGGCCTACAATGAGCAGTTCTTC
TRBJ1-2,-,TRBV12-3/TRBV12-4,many,CASSLVQTYGYTF,TGTGCCAGCAGTTTGGTACAGACCTATGGCTACACCTTC
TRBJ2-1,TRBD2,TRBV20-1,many,CSARRPPTSGGVRHNEQFF,TGCAGTGCTAGACGCCCACCGACTAGCGGGGGAGTTAGGCACAATGAGCAGTTCTTC
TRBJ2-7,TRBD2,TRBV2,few,CASSRLAGNEQYF,TGTGCCAGCAGTAGACTAGCGGGAAACGAGCAGTACTTC
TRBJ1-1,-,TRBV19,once,CASSGRNTEAFF,TGTGCCAGTAGTGGAAGAAACACTGAAGCTTTCTTT
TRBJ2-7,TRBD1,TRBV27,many,CASRDRGLDYEQYF,TGTGCCAGCAGAGACAGGGGGCTAGACTACGAGCAGTACTTC
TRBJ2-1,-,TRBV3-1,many,CASSQENNEQFF,TGTGCCAGCAGCCAAGAGAACAATGAGCAGTTCTTC
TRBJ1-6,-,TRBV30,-,CAWSALNSYNSPLHF,TGTGCCTGGAGTGCTCTGAACTCCTATAATTCACCCCTCCACTTT
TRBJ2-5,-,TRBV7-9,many,CASSLGGWTGWLETQYF,TGTGCCAGCAGCTTAGGGGGATGGACGGGCTGGCTAGAGACCCAGTACTTC
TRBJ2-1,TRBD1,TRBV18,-,CASSPLGPRTGFNEQFF,TGTGCCAGCTCACCACTTGGGCCTCGGACAGGTTTCAATGAGCAGTTCTTC
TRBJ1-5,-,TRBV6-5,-,CASSKTEEGNQPQHF,TGTGCCAGCAGTAAGACCGAAGAAGGCAATCAGCCCCAGCATTTT
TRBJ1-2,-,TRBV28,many,CASTYEGLSGYTF,TGTGCCAGCACCTACGAGGGGCTCAGTGGCTACACCTTC
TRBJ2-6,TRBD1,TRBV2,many,CASSLQGLGANVLTF,TGTGCCAGCAGTCTACAGGGGTTAGGGGCCAACGTCCTGACTTTC
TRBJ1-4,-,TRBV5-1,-,CASSIQGTPNEKLFF,TGCGCCAGCAGCATACAGGGAACCCCTAATGAAAAACTGTTTTTT
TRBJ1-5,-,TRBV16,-,CASSPANQPQHF,TGTGCCAGCAGCCCCGCTAATCAGCCCCAGCATTTT
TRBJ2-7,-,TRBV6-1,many,CASGGGGWAYEQYF,TGTGCCAGCGGGGGAGGGGGGTGGGCCTACGAGCAGTACTTC
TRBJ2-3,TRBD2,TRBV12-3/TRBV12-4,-,CASSLVVLGGGTDTQYF,TGTGCCAGCAGTTTAGTAGTTCTTGGCGGGGGAACGGATACGCAGTATTTT
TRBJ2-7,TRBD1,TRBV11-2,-,CASSPRDSGDEQYF,TGTGCCAGCAGCCCCAGGGACAGTGGGGACGAGCAGTACTTC
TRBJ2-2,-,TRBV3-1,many,CASSLAGSTGELFF,TGTGCCAGCAGCCTTGCAGGGTCCACCGGGGAGCTGTTTTTT
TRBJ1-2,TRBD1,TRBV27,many,CASSPWTGGASGYTF,TGTGCCAGCAGTCCTTGGACAGGGGGCGCTTCTGGCTACACCTTC
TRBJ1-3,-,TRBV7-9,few,CASSLALAIPNTIYF,TGTGCCAGCAGCTTAGCCCTCGCGATTCCTAACACCATATATTTT
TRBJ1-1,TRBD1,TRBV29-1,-,CSVKPGQENTEAFF,TGCAGCGTGAAACCGGGACAGGAGAACACTGAAGCTTTCTTT
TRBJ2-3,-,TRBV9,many,CASSSGRGTDTQYF,TGTGCCAGCAGTTCGGGAAGGGGCACAGATACGCAGTATTTT
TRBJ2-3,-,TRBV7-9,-,CASTDPLGSTDTQYF,TGTGCCAGCACCGACCCGCTGGGGAGCACAGATACGCAGTATTTT
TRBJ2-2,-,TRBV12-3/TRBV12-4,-,CASSLRGQHTGELFF,TGTGCCAGCAGTTTACGGGGACAACACACCGGGGAGCTGTTTTTT
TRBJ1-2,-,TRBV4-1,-,CASSQGEVVQYYGYTF,TGCGCCAGCAGCCAGGGAGAAGTGGTACAGTACTATGGCTACACCTTC
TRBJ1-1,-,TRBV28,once,CASSLEVGEGTEAFF,TGTGCCAGCAGTTTGGAGGTTGGGGAGGGCACTGAAGCTTTCTTT
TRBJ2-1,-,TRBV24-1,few,CATSDGNEQFF,TGTGCCACCAGTGATGGAAATGAGCAGTTCTTC
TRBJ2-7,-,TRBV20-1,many,CSAFAVSSYEQYF,TGCAGTGCTTTTGCGGTAAGCTCCTACGAGCAGTACTTC
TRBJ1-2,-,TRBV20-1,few,CSAREWGGDGYTF,TGCAGTGCTAGAGAGTGGGGGGGAGATGGCTACACCTTC
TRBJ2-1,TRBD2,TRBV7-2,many,CASSPPPGTSIEQFF,TGTGCCAGCAGCCCCCCGCCCGGGACTAGCATAGAGCAGTTCTTC
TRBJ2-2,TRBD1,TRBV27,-,CASRDRENTGELFF,TGTGCCAGCAGGGACAGGGAAAACACCGGGGAGCTGTTTTTT
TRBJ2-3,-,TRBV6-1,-,CASSESGAHFSFTDTQYF,TGTGCCAGCAGTGAATCCGGGGCCCACTTTTCATTCACAGATACGCAGTATTTT
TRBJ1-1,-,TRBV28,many,CASSGTFLDTEAFF,TGTGCCAGCAGTGGGACTTTCCTCGACACTGAAGCTTTCTTT
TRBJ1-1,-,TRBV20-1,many,CSATRQAGIGEAFF,TGCAGTGCTACCCGGCAGGCGGGGATTGGTGAAGCTTTCTTT